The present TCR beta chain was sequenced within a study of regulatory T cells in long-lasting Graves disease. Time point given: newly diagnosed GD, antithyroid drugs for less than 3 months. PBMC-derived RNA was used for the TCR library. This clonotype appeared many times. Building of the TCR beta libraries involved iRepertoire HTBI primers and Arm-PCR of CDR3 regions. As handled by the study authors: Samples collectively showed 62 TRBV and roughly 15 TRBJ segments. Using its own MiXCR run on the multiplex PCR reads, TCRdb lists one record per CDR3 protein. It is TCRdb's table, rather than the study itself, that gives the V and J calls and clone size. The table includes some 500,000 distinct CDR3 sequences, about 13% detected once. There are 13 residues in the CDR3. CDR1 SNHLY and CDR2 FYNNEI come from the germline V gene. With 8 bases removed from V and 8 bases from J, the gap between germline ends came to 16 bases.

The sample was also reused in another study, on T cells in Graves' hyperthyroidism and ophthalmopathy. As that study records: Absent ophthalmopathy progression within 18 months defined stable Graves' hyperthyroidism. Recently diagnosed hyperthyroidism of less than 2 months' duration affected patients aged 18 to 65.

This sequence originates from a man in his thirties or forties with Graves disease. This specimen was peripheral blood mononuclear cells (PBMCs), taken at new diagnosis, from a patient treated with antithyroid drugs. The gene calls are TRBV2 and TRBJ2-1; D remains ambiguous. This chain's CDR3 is CASRSALYDEQFF. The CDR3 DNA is TGTGCCAGCCGTTCGGCCCTGTACGATGAGCAGTTCTTC.